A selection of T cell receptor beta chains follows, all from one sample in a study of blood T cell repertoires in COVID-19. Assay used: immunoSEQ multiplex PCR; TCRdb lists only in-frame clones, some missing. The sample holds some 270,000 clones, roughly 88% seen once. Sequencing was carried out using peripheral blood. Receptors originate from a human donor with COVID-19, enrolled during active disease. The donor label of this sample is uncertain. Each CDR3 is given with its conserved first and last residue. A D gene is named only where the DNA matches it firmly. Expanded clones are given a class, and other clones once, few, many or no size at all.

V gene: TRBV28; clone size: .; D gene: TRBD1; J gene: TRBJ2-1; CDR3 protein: CASGNRGGHNEQFF; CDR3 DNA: TGTGCCAGCGGGAACAGGGGTGGACACAATGAGCAGTTCTTC
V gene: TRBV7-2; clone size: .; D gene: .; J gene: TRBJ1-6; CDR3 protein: CASSPQGGDNSPLHF; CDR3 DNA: TGTGCCAGCAGCCCCCAAGGCGGGGATAATTCACCCCTCCACTTT
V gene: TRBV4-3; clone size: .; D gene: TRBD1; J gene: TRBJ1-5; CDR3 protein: CASSQTPTGNQPQHF; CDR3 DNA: TGCGCCAGCAGCCAGACTCCGACAGGGAATCAGCCCCAGCATTTT
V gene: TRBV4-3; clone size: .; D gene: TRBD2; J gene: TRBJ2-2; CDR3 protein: CASSQIGLAAGELFF; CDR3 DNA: TGCGCCAGCAGCCAGATAGGACTAGCCGCCGGGGAGCTGTTTTTT
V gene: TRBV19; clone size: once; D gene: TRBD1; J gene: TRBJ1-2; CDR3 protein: CASSLDRDYGYTF; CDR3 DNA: TGTGCCAGTAGCCTTGACAGGGACTATGGCTACACCTTC
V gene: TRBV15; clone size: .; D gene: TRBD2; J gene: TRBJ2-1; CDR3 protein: CATSRPSGNEQFF; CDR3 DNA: TGTGCCACCAGCAGACCTAGCGGCAATGAGCAGTTCTTC
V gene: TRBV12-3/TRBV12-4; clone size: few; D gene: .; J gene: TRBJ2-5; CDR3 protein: CASSPPGETQYF; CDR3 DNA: TGTGCCAGCAGTCCCCCGGGGGAGACCCAGTACTTC
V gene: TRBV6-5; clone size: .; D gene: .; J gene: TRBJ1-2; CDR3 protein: CASSTSLGYTF; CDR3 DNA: TGTGCCAGCAGTACTTCTTTGGGCTACACCTTC
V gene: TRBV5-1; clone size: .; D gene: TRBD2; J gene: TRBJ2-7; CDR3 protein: CASSSTGTSHYEQYF; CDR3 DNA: TGCGCCAGCAGTTCAACCGGGACTAGCCATTACGAGCAGTACTTC
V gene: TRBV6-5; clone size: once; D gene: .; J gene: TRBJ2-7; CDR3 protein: CASSYSNRPSYEQYF; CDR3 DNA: TGTGCCAGCAGTTACTCGAACAGGCCCTCCTACGAGCAGTACTTC
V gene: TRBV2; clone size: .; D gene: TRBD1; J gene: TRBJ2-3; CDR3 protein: CAISGGAVTDTQYF; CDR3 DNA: TGTGCCATATCAGGGGGCGCCGTGACAGATACGCAGTATTTT
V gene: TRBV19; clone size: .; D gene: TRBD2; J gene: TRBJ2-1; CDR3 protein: CASSKETGEREAGRGQFF; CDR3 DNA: TGTGCCAGTAGTAAAGAGACGGGAGAGCGGGAGGCGGGTCGGGGGCAGTTCTTC
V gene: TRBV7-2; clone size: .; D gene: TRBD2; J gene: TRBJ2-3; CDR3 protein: CASSLDPGLAGADTQYF; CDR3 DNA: TGTGCCAGCAGCTTAGACCCCGGCTTAGCGGGAGCAGATACGCAGTATTTT
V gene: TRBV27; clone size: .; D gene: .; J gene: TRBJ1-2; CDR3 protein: CASSLFPRYYGYTF; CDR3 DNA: TGTGCCAGCAGTTTATTTCCACGGTACTATGGCTACACCTTC
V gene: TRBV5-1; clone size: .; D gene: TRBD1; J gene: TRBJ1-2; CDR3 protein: CASSTRTGTYGYTF; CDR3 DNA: TGCGCCAGCAGCACCCGGACAGGAACTTATGGCTACACCTTC
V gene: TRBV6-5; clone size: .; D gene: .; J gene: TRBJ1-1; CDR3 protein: CASSRDGNTEAFF; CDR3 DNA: TGTGCCAGCAGTCGAGATGGTAACACTGAAGCTTTCTTT
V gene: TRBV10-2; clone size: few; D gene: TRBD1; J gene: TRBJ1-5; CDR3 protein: CASSANRGDQPQHF; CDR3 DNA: TGCGCCAGCAGTGCTAACAGGGGGGATCAGCCCCAGCATTTT
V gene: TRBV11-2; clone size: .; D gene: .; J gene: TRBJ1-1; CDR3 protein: CASSPQRGGQPEAFF; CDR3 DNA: TGTGCCAGCAGCCCCCAGAGGGGGGGGCAGCCTGAAGCTTTCTTT
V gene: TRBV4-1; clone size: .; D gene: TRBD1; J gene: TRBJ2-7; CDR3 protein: CASSQAQGIEGEQYF; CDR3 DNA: TGCGCCAGCAGCCAAGCACAGGGGATTGAGGGCGAGCAGTACTTC
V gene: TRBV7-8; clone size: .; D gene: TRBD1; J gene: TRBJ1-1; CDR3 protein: CASSLTQTGYQAEAFF; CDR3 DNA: TGTGCCAGCAGCTTAACCCAGACAGGGTACCAAGCTGAAGCTTTCTTT
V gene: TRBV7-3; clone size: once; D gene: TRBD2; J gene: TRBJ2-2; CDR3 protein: CASSPRALAGSTGELFF; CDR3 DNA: TGTGCCAGCAGCCCCCGGGCTCTAGCGGGTAGCACCGGGGAGCTGTTTTTT
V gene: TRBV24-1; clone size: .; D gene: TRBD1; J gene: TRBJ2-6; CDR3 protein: CATSETTGRSGANVLTF; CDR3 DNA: TGTGCCACCAGTGAAACGACAGGGCGATCTGGGGCCAACGTCCTGACTTTC
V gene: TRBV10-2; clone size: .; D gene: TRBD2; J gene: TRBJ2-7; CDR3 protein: CASSAASGSHEQYF; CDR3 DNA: TGCGCCAGCAGTGCGGCTAGCGGGAGCCACGAGCAGTACTTC
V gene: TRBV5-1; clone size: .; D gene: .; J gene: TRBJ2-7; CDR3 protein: CASSFGGVDPYEQYF; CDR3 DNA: TGCGCCAGCAGCTTCGGGGGAGTCGACCCGTACGAGCAGTACTTC
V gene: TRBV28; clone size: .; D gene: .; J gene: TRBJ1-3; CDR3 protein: CASRQPGTRKAGNTIYF; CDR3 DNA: TGTGCCAGCCGCCAGCCGGGAACTCGGAAGGCTGGAAACACCATATATTTT
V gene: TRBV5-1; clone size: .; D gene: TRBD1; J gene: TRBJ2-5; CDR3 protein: CASSTSGTGFQETQYF; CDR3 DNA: TGCGCCAGCAGCACTTCCGGGACAGGCTTCCAAGAGACCCAGTACTTC
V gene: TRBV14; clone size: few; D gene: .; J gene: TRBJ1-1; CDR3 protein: CASSQDRRVEAFF; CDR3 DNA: TGTGCCAGCAGCCAAGACCGACGGGTAGAAGCTTTCTTT
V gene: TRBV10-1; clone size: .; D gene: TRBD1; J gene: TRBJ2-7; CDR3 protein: CASSESKTGGFDEQYF; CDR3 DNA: TGCGCCAGCAGTGAGTCGAAGACAGGGGGCTTCGACGAGCAGTACTTC
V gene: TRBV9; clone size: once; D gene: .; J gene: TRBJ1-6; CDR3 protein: CASSPHRESPLHF; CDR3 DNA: TGTGCCAGCAGCCCACACCGGGAATCACCCCTCCACTTT
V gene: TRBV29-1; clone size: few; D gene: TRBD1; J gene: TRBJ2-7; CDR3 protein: CSVTYRDRWDYEQYF; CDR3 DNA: TGCAGCGTTACCTACCGGGACAGATGGGATTACGAGCAGTACTTC
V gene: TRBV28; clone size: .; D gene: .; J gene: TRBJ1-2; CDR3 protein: CASSSPSTALYGYTF; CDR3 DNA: TGTGCCAGCAGTTCTCCATCGACAGCTCTCTATGGCTACACCTTC
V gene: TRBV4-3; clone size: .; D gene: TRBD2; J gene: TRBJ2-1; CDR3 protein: CASSPASGRYYNEQFF; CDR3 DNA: TGCGCCAGCAGCCCAGCTAGCGGGAGATACTACAATGAGCAGTTCTTC
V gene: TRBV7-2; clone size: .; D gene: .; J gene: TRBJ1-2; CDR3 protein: CASSLEAGVGGYTF; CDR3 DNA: TGTGCCAGCAGCTTAGAAGCAGGGGTGGGTGGCTACACCTTC
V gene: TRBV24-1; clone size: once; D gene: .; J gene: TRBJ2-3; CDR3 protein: CATSEPATDTQYF; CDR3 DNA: TGTGCCACCAGTGAACCCGCGACAGATACGCAGTATTTT
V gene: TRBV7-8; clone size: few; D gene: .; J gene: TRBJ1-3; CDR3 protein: CASSPLGGPLLTIYF; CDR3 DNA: TGTGCCAGCAGCCCCCTAGGAGGGCCCTTGCTCACCATATATTTT
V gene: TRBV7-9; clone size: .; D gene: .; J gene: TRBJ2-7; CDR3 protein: CASSLEWPEQYF; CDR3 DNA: TGTGCCAGCAGCTTAGAGTGGCCCGAGCAGTACTTC
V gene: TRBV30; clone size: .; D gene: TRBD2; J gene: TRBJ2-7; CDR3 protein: CAWRVAGASYEQYF; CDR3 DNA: TGTGCCTGGAGGGTAGCGGGGGCCTCCTACGAGCAGTACTTC
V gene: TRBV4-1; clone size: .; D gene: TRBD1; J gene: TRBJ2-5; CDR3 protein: CASSWDRVTKTQYF; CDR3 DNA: TGCGCCAGCAGCTGGGACAGGGTCACGAAGACCCAGTACTTC
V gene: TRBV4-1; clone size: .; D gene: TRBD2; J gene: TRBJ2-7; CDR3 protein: CASSQDPAGGPRQYF; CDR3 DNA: TGCGCCAGCAGCCAAGACCCAGCGGGAGGGCCCCGGCAGTACTTC
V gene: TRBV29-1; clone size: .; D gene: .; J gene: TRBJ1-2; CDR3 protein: CSVDGGASYGYTF; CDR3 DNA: TGCAGCGTCGACGGAGGGGCTAGCTATGGCTACACCTTC
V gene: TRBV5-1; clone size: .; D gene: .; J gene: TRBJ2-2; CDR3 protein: CASSLGQVTNTGELFF; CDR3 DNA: TGCGCCAGCAGCTTGGGACAGGTGACGAACACCGGGGAGCTGTTTTTT
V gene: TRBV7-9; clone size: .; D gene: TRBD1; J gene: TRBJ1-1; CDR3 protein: CASSLDPGQGNTEAFF; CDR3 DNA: TGTGCCAGCAGCTTAGATCCGGGACAGGGGAACACTGAAGCTTTCTTT
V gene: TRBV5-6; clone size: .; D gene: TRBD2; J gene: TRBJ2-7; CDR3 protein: CASSLVLAGVSEQYF; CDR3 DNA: TGTGCCAGCAGCTTGGTACTAGCGGGAGTGAGCGAGCAGTACTTC
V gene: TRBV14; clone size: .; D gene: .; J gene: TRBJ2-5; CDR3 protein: CASIAAAGPRQETQYF; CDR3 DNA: TGTGCCAGCATCGCAGCAGCAGGGCCACGTCAAGAGACCCAGTACTTC
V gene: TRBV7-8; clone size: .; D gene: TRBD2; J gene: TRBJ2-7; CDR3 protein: CASSSPAGVLEQYF; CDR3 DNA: TGTGCCAGCAGCTCACCTGCGGGAGTCCTCGAGCAGTACTTC
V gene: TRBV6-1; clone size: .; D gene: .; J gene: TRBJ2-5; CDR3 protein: CASSDGRLRQETQYF; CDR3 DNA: TGTGCCAGCAGTGACGGCCGACTCCGCCAAGAGACCCAGTACTTC
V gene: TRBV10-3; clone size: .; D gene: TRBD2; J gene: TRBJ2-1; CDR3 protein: CAIAETQPSGSDNEQFF; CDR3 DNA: TGTGCCATCGCGGAAACACAGCCCAGCGGGAGCGACAATGAGCAGTTCTTC
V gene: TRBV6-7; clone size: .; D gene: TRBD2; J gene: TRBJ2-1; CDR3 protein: CASGKTSGRLNEQFF; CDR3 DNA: TGTGCCAGCGGCAAGACTAGCGGGAGGTTAAATGAGCAGTTCTTC
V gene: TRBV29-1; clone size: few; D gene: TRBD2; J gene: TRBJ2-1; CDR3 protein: CSVEVWGRDYNEQFF; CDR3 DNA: TGCAGCGTTGAAGTGTGGGGGAGGGACTACAATGAGCAGTTCTTC
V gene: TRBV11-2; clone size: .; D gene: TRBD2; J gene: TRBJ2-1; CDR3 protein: CASSSPSGIPYNEQFF; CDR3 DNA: TGTGCCAGCAGCTCACCTAGCGGGATACCCTACAATGAGCAGTTCTTC
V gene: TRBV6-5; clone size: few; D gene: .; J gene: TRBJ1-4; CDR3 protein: CASSRDTRFEKLFF; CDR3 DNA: TGTGCCAGCAGCCGGGACACCAGGTTTGAAAAACTGTTTTTT